The source of this T cell receptor beta chain is a study of metastatic and nonmetastatic thyroid tumors (dated by TCRdb to the early 2020s). Notes on the research overall: The researchers compared repertoires between peripheral blood samples and tumor or nodule tissue samples from patients with malignant or benign thyroid disease. Paper-wide results and their limitations: In both blood and tumor samples, TCR beta diversity was reported to be significantly higher in malignant tumors than in benign nodules.

This clone was seen at least ten times. Its antigen is unknown. Given a much more abundant clone one base away, this may be a read error. The CDR3 contains 13 residues, cysteine and phenylalanine counted. The read is trimmed to its CDR3 DNA, 39 bases read in frame from base 1. CDR1 and CDR2 (SEHNR, FQNEAQ) derive from the germline V gene (reference sequence). After removal of 11 bases from V and 9 bases from J, the junction retains 13 bases not matched to a gene. Before undergoing thyroid surgery, none of the patients had been given any kind of treatment. Patient clinical samples collected from about 2011 to 2019 were retrospectively analysed using T-cell receptor beta sequencing. The library was obtained by PCR. The sequencing machine was an Illumina HiSeq 4000. High-throughput sequencing was used to profile the TCR beta-chain CDR3 region of every patient. Per the authors' processing: CDR3 differences across clinicopathological groups were used to build a classifier for discriminating distant-metastatic papillary thyroid cancer patients. To measure repertoire diversity the researchers used the Shannon index, while the Morisita-Horn index served to gauge how similar the tumor and blood repertoires were. TCRdb reran the public reads through fastp at Q25 and MiXCR, keeping productive beta chains. Clone size and V and J calls follow TCRdb, not the original study. Here the sample has 60,000 or so clones; roughly 4.1% occur a single time. Jointly, the top ten make up about 20% of the sample.

Sequencing was performed on blood. The V gene is TRBV7-9 and the J gene is TRBJ2-1, with 7 bases in between that match TRBD2. This receptor was taken from a female donor with papillary thyroid cancer or a benign thyroid nodule (not recorded which). Some clones in this sample may be carry-over from other donors' samples. The DNA reads as follows: TGTGCCGGCACTGGTGGGGAGGGCGGTGAGCAGTTCTTC. This codes for CAGTGGEGGEQFF.